This T cell receptor beta chain was captured by sequencing in a study of blood T cell repertoires in COVID-19 (TCRdb year 2020). For the wider study: Samples covering the acute and convalescent phases of COVID-19 were provided by collaborators in the United States, Italy and Spain. The samples were drawn from the first 160 participants of the ongoing ImmuneRACE study and from 950 to 1,500 subjects provided by 6 global collaborators. A freely available public database, intended as a resource for researchers studying the immune response to SARS-CoV-2, is where the repertoires were released. The prospective study material was composed of cDNA or gDNA derived from T cells, B-cell-depleted T cells, or PBMCs. Subjects who had been exposed to COVID-19, were actively infected with it, or had recovered from it provided the deeply sampled blood TCRbeta repertoires that made up the dataset. The sample metadata nearly always contained a de-identified subject ID, COVID-19 status, age in years and sex. HLA class I and class II types, where available, came from metadata supplied by the sample provider rather than from assay-based typing.

Whole blood was collected in K2EDTA tubes by collaborating institutions according to the institutions' own protocols. For TCRbeta analysis, collaborators shipped samples in one of three forms: frozen whole blood, isolated PBMCs, or DNA extracted from either of those sample types. Study-level results and caveats: How much clinical and demographic metadata was included differed by source and by participant, and the metadata was provided uncurated.

About this clone itself: The antigen it recognizes is unknown. One base away there is no much larger clone; base qualities are not given.

The immunoSEQ Assay, a bias-controlled multiplex PCR, was used to amplify TCRbeta CDR3 regions from genomic DNA. In the authors' own workflow: Nucleated cell counts per sample were estimated from amplification of reference gene primers within the assay. Sequence reads were collapsed and filtered to measure the absolute abundance of every unique TCRbeta CDR3 rearrangement. For each sample, productive Simpson clonality was calculated by taking the square root of Simpson's diversity index across productive rearrangements. This is the immuneACCESS table as TCRdb keeps it, with only in-frame sequences that have V and J called. A part of the clones is gone; compared with another copy, unresolved V genes explain less than half, and the rest is unexplained. Clone size and the V and J calls come from that table; the DNA yielded D and trimming. For this sample there are some 88,000 clones; about 85% appear just once. 3.8% of the sample is in the top ten clones.

V drops 5 bases and J drops 6 bases, leaving 20 bases in between. The CDR3 runs 16 amino acids, cysteine and phenylalanine included. The entry retains the CDR3 DNA only, 48 bases that are in frame from base 1. The germline V gene encodes CDR1 LNHDA and CDR2 SQIVND (reference sequence). In this chain, TRBV19 is recombined with TRBJ1-5; the best D guess is TRBD1, with 6 bases matching. Sequencing was performed on peripheral blood. The receptor was isolated from a man in his 60s with acute or convalescent COVID-19. In nucleotides, the sequence is TGTGCCAGTAGTTCGCGGGAGGGGGGGCCGATTCAGCCCCAGCATTTT. This translates into CASSSREGGPIQPQHF.